The entry that follows covers one T cell receptor (beta chain) sequence. Its antigen remains unidentified. Base-call qualities are not available, and no considerably larger clone is one nucleotide away. The sample originates from a study of blood T cell repertoires in COVID-19 (dated by TCRdb to about 2020). For context, the study as a whole: Samples from collaborators originated in the United States, Italy and Spain and spanned both the acute and convalescent phases of COVID-19. The prospective study material was composed of cDNA or gDNA derived from T cells, B-cell-depleted T cells, or PBMCs. The repertoires were made available in a free public database intended to serve as a resource for research on the immune response to SARS-CoV-2. Where available, HLA class I and class II types were taken from metadata supplied by the sample provider and were not determined by assay-based typing. Sample metadata almost always included a de-identified subject ID, COVID-19 status, age in years and sex. Deeply sampled blood TCRbeta repertoires from subjects exposed to, actively infected with, or recovered from COVID-19 were included in the dataset. Samples were obtained from the ongoing ImmuneRACE study (first 160 participants) and from over 1,000 subjects provided by 6 global collaborators. Broad study findings and their caveats: Clinical and demographic metadata were provided uncurated, with the amount varying by source and participant.

The V and J ends are trimmed by 6 bases and 0 bases, leaving 15 bases between them. As encoded in the germline V gene, CDR1 is SGHAT while CDR2 is FQNNGV. The CDR3 numbers 16 residues from cysteine through phenylalanine. Here the CDR3 DNA is all that survives: 48 bases in frame from base 1. One collaborating source in Seattle enrolled patients during active infection and followed them longitudinally through the course of disease. Collaborating institutions collected whole blood in K2EDTA tubes following their own protocols. Collaborator samples were shipped for TCRbeta analysis as frozen whole blood, isolated PBMCs, or DNA extracted from either sample type. TCRbeta CDR3 regions were amplified from genomic DNA using the immunoSEQ Assay, a bias-controlled multiplex PCR. The published analysis was carried out like this. Within the assay, amplification of reference gene primers was used to estimate how many nucleated cells each sample contained. Sequence reads were collapsed and filtered to measure the absolute abundance of every unique TCRbeta CDR3 rearrangement. Productive Simpson clonality was computed per sample as the square root of Simpson's diversity index over productive rearrangements. TCRdb took over this immuneACCESS table, retaining in-frame rearrangements with V and J assigned. Such tables are incomplete; in checked studies, under half of the missing clones stem from an unresolved V gene, and the remainder is unexplained. The V and J calls and clone size come from that table; D and trimming were worked out from the DNA. For this sample there are about 130,000 clones; around nine tenths appear just once. More than 9.5% of the sample rests with the top ten.

The sequence joins TRBV11-2 to TRBJ1-3, and TRBD1 may be the D gene, going by 5 matching bases. The sequenced sample was peripheral blood. The receptor was derived from a woman in her seventies with COVID-19, enrolled during active disease. Here is the DNA: TGTGCCAGCAGAGGACACCGAAACCACTCTGGAAACACCATATATTTT. The translation is CASRGHRNHSGNTIYF.